These 18 T cell receptor beta chains came from one sample sequenced in a study of blood T cell repertoires in COVID-19 (dated by TCRdb to between 2020 and 2021). The library was produced with the immunoSEQ multiplex PCR assay. TCRdb mirrors the immuneACCESS table, restricted to in-frame sequences. Some clones are absent from its copies; in checked studies, under half trace to an unresolved V gene, and the reason for the others is unknown. This sample gives 150,000 to 200,000 clones in total; around 80% of them show up just once. Of the sample, around 5% is held by the ten largest clones. The sample consisted of PBMCs or T cells enriched from blood (not recorded which). These receptors were obtained from a man between 65 and 85 years old who had been exposed to COVID-19.

The chain carries TRBV6-6 and TRBJ2-2; a weak D match, TRBD1 (7 bases). V lost 6 bases and J 9 bases, leaving 20 bases between the germline ends. The length of the CDR3 is 15 residues. From germline, CDR1 is MNHNY and CDR2 SVGAGI (reference sequence). CDR3 residues: CASRPGGGFPRELFF. Written as DNA, the CDR3 is TGTGCCAGCAGACCCGGAGGGGGCTTTCCAAGGGAGCTGTTTTTT.

The rearrangement joins TRBV15 to TRBJ2-1, with TRBD2 matching 13 bases. This CDR3 contains 16 residues. J was trimmed by 5 bases and V by 3 bases; bases with no gene match: 4. Germline V gene sequence: CDR1 LNHNV, CDR2 YYDKDF (reference sequence). In DNA form, the CDR3 reads TGTGCCACCAGCAGGGGGGGGACTAGCGGGAACAATGAGCAGTTCTTC. It is translated as CATSRGGTSGNNEQFF.

This clone has only one observation. The chain is built from TRBV5-1 and TRBJ2-7, with 11 bases lining up with TRBD2. The J segment lost 3 bases and the V segment lost 8 bases, leaving 10 bases of the junction unmatched. Germline CDR1 is SGHRS and CDR2 is YFSETQ. This CDR3 is built from 15 residues. The CDR3: CASSLTSGSVYEQYF. Written as DNA, the CDR3 is TGCGCCAGTAGTCTAACTAGCGGGAGTGTCTACGAGCAGTACTTC.

V and J are TRBV5-4 and TRBJ2-3; 14 nucleotides align to TRBD2. Germline V lookup: CDR1 SGHNT, CDR2 YYREEE (reference sequence). The J segment lost 0 bases and the V segment lost 5 bases, leaving 8 bases of the junction unmatched. CDR3 length: 18 residues. CDR3 sequence reads: CASRQGLAGGPSTDTQYF. CDR3 bases: TGTGCCAGCAGACAAGGACTAGCGGGAGGACCTAGCACAGATACGCAGTATTTT.

This clone has a single count. The chain joins TRBV29-1 to TRBJ1-2, with D possibly TRBD1 on 6 matching bases. Trimming removed 7 bases from V and 4 bases from J, with 13 bases in between. CDR1 and CDR2 from the germline V gene are SQVTM and ANQGSEA. CDR3 size: 12 residues. The CDR3 nucleotides are TGCAGCGCTCAAGGACAGCCCTATGGCTACACCTTC. It codes for CSAQGQPYGYTF. Looking up the rest from reference TRBV29-1 and TRBJ1-2 gives the full variable domain: SAVISQKPSRDICQRGTSLTIQCQVDSQVTMMFWYRQQPGQSLTLIATANQGSEATYESGFVIDKFPISRPNLTFSTLTVSNMSPEDSSIYLCSAQGQPYGYTFGSGTRLTVV.

The chain uses TRBV6-5 and TRBJ2-1, with 10 bases lining up with TRBD2. J lost 8 bases, V lost 7 bases, and 11 bases had no gene match. Germline V gene lookup returns CDR1 MNHEY and CDR2 SVGAGI. The CDR3 consists of 15 residues. As DNA, the CDR3 is TGTGCCAGCATTTTCAGGCTAGCGGGAGTCCATGAGCAGTTCTTC. Protein product: CASIFRLAGVHEQFF.

This chain uses TRBV4-3 with TRBJ2-2, with 9 nucleotides matching TRBD1. The V segment lost 4 bases and the J segment 5 bases; nucleotides outside the gene matches: 17. The CDR3 runs 19 residues. Per germline, CDR1 LGHNA and CDR2 YSLEER. The CDR3: CASSREYEQGAGRTGELFF. The CDR3 DNA is TGCGCCAGCAGCCGCGAGTACGAACAGGGGGCTGGTAGAACCGGGGAGCTGTTTTTT.

The V gene is TRBV5-1, the J gene TRBJ1-1; D remains ambiguous. The CDR3 is 16 residues long. V was clipped by 0 bases and J by 1 base, with 13 bases between them. Germline V gene sequence: CDR1 SGHRS, CDR2 YFSETQ. Written as DNA, the CDR3 is TGCGCCAGCAGCTTGGAAGTACGAAGAGGGAACACTGAAGCTTTCTTT. The encoded protein is CASSLEVRRGNTEAFF.

The chain is built from TRBV7-7 and TRBJ2-7, with unresolved D. The CDR3 consists of 14 residues. Deletions cut 5 bases from V and 0 bases from J, with 11 bases between. Germline-derived CDR1 and CDR2 are SSHAT and FNYEAQ (reference sequence). The CDR3 is CASSASVNSYEQYF. In DNA, the CDR3 is TGTGCCAGCAGCGCCTCGGTCAACTCCTACGAGCAGTACTTC. Using reference TRBV7-7 and TRBJ2-7 for the parts outside the CDR3, the full variable domain is GAGVSQSPRYKVTKRGQDVTLRCDPISSHATLYWYQQALGQGPEFLTYFNYEAQPDKSGLPSDRFSAERPEGSISTLTIQRTEQRDSAMYRCASSASVNSYEQYFGPGTRLTVT.

This rearrangement joins TRBV19 to TRBJ2-1, with TRBD2 identical over 13 bases. CDR1 is LNHDA and CDR2 is SQIVND in the germline V gene (reference sequence). The CDR3 runs 18 residues. With 4 bases clipped from V and 4 bases from J, the junction kept 10 bases outside the gene matches. The CDR3 bases are TGTGCCAGTAGTAACGGACTAGCGGGGGCCGCTCGTTACAATGAGCAGTTCTTC. It encodes CASSNGLAGAARYNEQFF.

The chain carries TRBV29-1 and TRBJ2-1; 7 bases fit TRBD1. The CDR3 covers 16 residues. CDR1 is SQVTM and CDR2 is ANQGSEA in the germline V gene. The V and J ends lost 4 bases and 4 bases, in that order; junction bases with no gene match: 13. The CDR3 sequence: CSVVPSRGPQYNEQFF. The CDR3, as DNA: TGCAGCGTTGTCCCTTCGAGGGGGCCCCAATACAATGAGCAGTTCTTC.

This clone was observed a few times. The chain recombines TRBV5-8 with TRBJ1-5, with unresolved D. The CDR3 loop spans 16 amino acids. Germline V gene sequence: CDR1 SGHTS, CDR2 YDEGEE. V was clipped by 4 bases and J by 0 bases, with 14 bases between them. For the CDR3, the DNA is TGTGCCAGCAGCCGAACGGGTGTTTATAGCAATCAGCCCCAGCATTTT. Translating gives CASSRTGVYSNQPQHF.

Worth noting for this clone: A read error may produce the germline difference seen at one junction end. The chain couples TRBV7-2 to TRBJ2-5; TRBD2 might be the D (5 bases). Germline lookup yields CDR1 SGHTA and CDR2 FQGNSA. This CDR3 comprises 12 residues. The CDR3 sequence is CASSLAAQTQYF. DNA for the CDR3: TGTGCCAGCAGCCTAGCAGCGCAGACCCAGTACTTC.

The chain couples TRBV9 to TRBJ1-3, with D possibly being TRBD1 (6 bases). With 0 bases removed from V and 4 bases from J, the gap between germline ends came to 11 bases. Germline V gives CDR1 SGDLS, CDR2 YYNGEE. The CDR3 consists of 15 residues. CDR3 amino acids: CASSVDRARGNTIYF. The CDR3, as DNA: TGTGCCAGCAGCGTAGACAGGGCGAGGGGAAACACCATATATTTT.

This clone was counted only a few times. The chain links TRBV19 to TRBJ1-4; 10 positions agree with TRBD1. This CDR3 is built from 14 residues. The germline V gene encodes CDR1 LNHDA and CDR2 SQIVND (reference sequence). The V gene end was trimmed by 5 bases and the J gene end by 8 bases; junction bases not matched to a gene: 5. The CDR3 DNA sequence: TGTGCCAGTAGTGACAGGGGGCGCGGGGAAAAACTGTTTTTT. This codes for CASSDRGRGEKLFF.

This clone showed up just once. The chain carries TRBV3-1 (or the pseudogene TRBV3-2) and TRBJ2-7, with 9 bases lining up with TRBD1. The CDR3 totals 15 residues. Germline V CDR1 and CDR2: LGHDT, YNNKEL (reference sequence). Losses at the gene ends were 4 bases for V and 2 bases for J; bases not matched to a gene: 6. DNA of the CDR3: TGTGCCAGCAGCCTTCTCCGGGACAGGGCCTACGAGCAGTACTTC. It specifies CASSLLRDRAYEQYF.

The chain has TRBV7-2 and TRBJ2-7; 7 nucleotides agree with TRBD1. Germline CDR1 SGHTA, CDR2 FQGNSA. CDR3 length equals 14 residues. V lost 4 bases, J lost 4 bases, and 7 bases stayed unmatched. CDR3: CASSYGTALYEQYF. The CDR3, as DNA: TGTGCCAGCAGCTACGGGACAGCTTTATACGAGCAGTACTTC.

The chain carries TRBV5-1 and TRBJ2-7; 8 nucleotides align to TRBD2. The CDR3 extends over 16 amino acids. The ends lost 3 bases at V and 1 base at J; junction bases unmatched: 9. Germline CDR1 reads SGHRS; CDR2 reads YFSETQ. The CDR3: CASSSSAGAPSYEQYF. CDR3 DNA sequence: TGCGCCAGCAGCTCTTCAGCGGGAGCGCCATCCTACGAGCAGTACTTC.